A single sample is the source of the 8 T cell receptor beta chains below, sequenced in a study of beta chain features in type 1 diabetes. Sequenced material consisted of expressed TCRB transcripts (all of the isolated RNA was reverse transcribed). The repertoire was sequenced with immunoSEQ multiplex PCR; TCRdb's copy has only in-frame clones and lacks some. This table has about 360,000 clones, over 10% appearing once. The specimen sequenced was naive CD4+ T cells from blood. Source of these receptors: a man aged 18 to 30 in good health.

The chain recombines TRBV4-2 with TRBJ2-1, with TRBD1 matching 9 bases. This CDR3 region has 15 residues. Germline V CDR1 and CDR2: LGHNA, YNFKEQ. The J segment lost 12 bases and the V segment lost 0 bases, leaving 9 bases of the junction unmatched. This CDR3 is CASSQEEDRGSGQFF. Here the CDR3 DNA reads TGTGCCAGCAGCCAAGAAGAGGACAGGGGCTCGGGGCAGTTCTTC.

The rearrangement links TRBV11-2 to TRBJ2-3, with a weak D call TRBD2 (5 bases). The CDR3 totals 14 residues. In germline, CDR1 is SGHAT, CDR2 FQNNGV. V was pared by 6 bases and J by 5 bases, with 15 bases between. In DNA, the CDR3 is TGTGCCAGCAGTGCCCGTATGGCGGGAGATACGCAGTATTTT. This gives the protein CASSARMAGDTQYF.

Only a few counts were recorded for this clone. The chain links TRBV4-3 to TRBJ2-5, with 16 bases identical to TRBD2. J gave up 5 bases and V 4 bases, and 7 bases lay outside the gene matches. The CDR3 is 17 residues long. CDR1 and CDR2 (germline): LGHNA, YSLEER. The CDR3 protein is CASSLGLAGGPGETQYF. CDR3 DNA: TGCGCCAGCAGCCTGGGACTAGCGGGAGGGCCAGGGGAGACCCAGTACTTC.

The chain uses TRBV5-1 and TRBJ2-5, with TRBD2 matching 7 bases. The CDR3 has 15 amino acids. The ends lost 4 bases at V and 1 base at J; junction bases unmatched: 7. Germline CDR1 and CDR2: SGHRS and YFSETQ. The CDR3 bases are TGCGCCAGCAGCCCAGTGGGGACTACCCAAGAGACCCAGTACTTC. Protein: CASSPVGTTQETQYF.

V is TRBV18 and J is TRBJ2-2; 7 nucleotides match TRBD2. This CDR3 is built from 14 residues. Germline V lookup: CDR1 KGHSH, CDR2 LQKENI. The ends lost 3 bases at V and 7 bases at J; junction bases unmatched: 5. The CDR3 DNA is TGTGCCAGCTCACCGCGGGAGTCCGGCGGGGAGCTGTTTTTT. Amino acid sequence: CASSPRESGGELFF.

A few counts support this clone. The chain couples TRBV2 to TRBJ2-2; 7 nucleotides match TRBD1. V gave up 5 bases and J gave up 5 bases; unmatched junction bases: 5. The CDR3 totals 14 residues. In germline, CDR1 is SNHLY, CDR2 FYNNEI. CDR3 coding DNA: TGTGCCAGCAGTTACAGACAGGGAACCGGGGAGCTGTTTTTT. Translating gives CASSYRQGTGELFF.

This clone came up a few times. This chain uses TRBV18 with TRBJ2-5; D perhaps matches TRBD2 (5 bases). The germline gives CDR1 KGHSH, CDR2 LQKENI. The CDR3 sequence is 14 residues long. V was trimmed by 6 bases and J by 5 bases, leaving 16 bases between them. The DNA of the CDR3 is TGTGCCAGCTCCACCGTAGGAGGAATGGAGACCCAGTACTTC. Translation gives CASSTVGGMETQYF.

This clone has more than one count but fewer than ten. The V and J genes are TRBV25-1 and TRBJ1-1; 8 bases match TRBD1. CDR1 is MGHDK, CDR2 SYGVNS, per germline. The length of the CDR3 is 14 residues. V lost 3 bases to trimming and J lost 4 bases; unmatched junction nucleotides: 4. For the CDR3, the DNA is TGTGCCAGCAGTGATGACAGGGGCGGCACTGAAGCTTTCTTT. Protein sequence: CASSDDRGGTEAFF.